What follows is one TCR beta chain and its context. Antigen: not known. This entry is derived from a study of vaccination and CD4 T cells after COVID-19. Turning to the study itself: Each individual in the study obtained two doses of BNT162b2 or mRNA-1273 vaccine.

Time point described: late sampling 161 to 241 days after vaccination in three convalescent patients. Treatment given: approximately 10-day PBMC culture with coronavirus spike peptide pools or control peptides (ViraFEST assay). Following expansion of antigen-specific T cells with peptide pools, ViraFEST then sequenced TCRs. The CDR3 is 12 amino acids. From germline, CDR1 is MDHEN and CDR2 SYDVKM. The germline V and J ends were trimmed by 6 bases and 4 bases, with 7 bases remaining between them. Sequenced with the Oncomine TCR Beta short-read assay was DNA taken from cultured CD4+ T cells. Each CDR3 protein gets one entry after TCRdb re-called the PCR reads with MiXCR. The sample holds approximately 22,000 distinct CDR3 sequences, roughly 45% seen once.

The chain joins TRBV28 to TRBJ1-5; D gene unclear. Sample: CD4+ T cells from blood, cultured in vitro, taken about 7 months after SARS-CoV-2 vaccination. The sequence was obtained from a human donor who had recovered from COVID-19. CDR3: CASRDGNQPQHF. CDR3 coding DNA: TGTGCCAGCAGAGACGGGAATCAGCCCCAGCATTTT.